These 17 T cell receptor beta chains share one sample of origin, sequenced in a study of molecular identifiers for immune sequencing clone quantification. A single record per CDR3 protein comes from TCRdb applying MiXCR to the PCR reads. The sample lists under 600,000 distinct CDR3 sequences; around 21% were seen once. The sample taken for sequencing was naive CD8+ T cells from blood, with Jurkat cell RNA spiked in. Subset described: FACS-sorted CD8+CD4-CCR7+CD45RA+ naive T cells. The receptor source for this set is a human donor in good health. Some libraries in this study had Jurkat cell RNA spiked in.

The gene calls are TRBV30 and TRBJ2-7; D remains ambiguous. The V gene lost 0 bases and the J gene lost 6 bases, with 9 bases spanning the gap. The germline gives CDR1 GTSNPN, CDR2 SVGIG (reference sequence). CDR3 length equals 12 residues. DNA of the CDR3: TGTGCCTGGAGTGTACATCGTAGCGAGCAGTACTTC. Translation: CAWSVHRSEQYF.

In its sample, this clonotype was seen once. Since a much larger clone is just one base distant, this may be a read error. This chain uses TRBV7-2 with TRBJ2-3; 7 nucleotides match TRBD2. CDR1 is SGHTA and CDR2 is FQGNSA in the germline V gene. This CDR3 has 14 residues. CDR3 nucleotide sequence: TGTGTCAGCAGTGGGGGGGGGTACACAGATACGCAGTATTTT. Translating gives CVSSGGGYTDTQYF.

The rearrangement links TRBV4-3 to TRBJ2-7; unclear D gene. Looked up from germline, CDR1 is LGHNA and CDR2 is YSLEER. V gave up 0 bases and J gave up 4 bases, with 13 bases separating them. The CDR3 is made up of 15 amino acids. In nucleotides, the CDR3 is TGCGCCAGCAGCCAAGATTCCCTCCAGCAATACGAGCAGTACTTC. This gives the protein CASSQDSLQQYEQYF.

This clonotype has at least ten counts. The chain employs TRBV4-1 and TRBJ1-5; 9 bases line up with TRBD1. The CDR3 covers 17 residues. The V segment lost 5 bases and the J segment 4 bases; nucleotides outside the gene matches: 12. Germline CDR1 and CDR2: MGHRA and YSYEKL. The DNA of the CDR3 is TGCGCCAGCAGCTTGGCCGGGACAGGGTACGGGAATCAGCCCCAGCATTTT. It is translated as CASSLAGTGYGNQPQHF.

In this sample, this clonotype turned up many times. V usage is TRBV4-3 and J usage is TRBJ1-4; 7 nucleotides agree with TRBD1. V shed 0 bases and J 3 bases; nucleotides not matched to a gene: 7. The CDR3 contains 17 residues. Germline values: CDR1 LGHNA, CDR2 YSLEER. The CDR3 protein is CASSQDSGQAANEKLFF. The CDR3 nucleotides are TGCGCCAGCAGCCAAGACTCCGGACAGGCCGCTAATGAAAAACTGTTTTTT.

The table lists this clonotype with many counts. V gene TRBV27 combines with J gene TRBJ1-5, with D possibly being TRBD1 (6 bases). Germline loops: CDR1 MNHEY, CDR2 SMNVEV (reference sequence). Trimming took 5 bases from V and 8 from J, leaving 13 bases between them. This CDR3 has 13 amino acids. For the CDR3, the DNA is TGTGCCAGCAGTCCCGTAGGGGGAGAGCCCCAGCATTTT. This translates into CASSPVGGEPQHF.

This clonotype was counted at least ten times. This chain joins TRBV5-1 and TRBJ2-7; D is undetermined. Germline V CDR1 and CDR2: SGHRS, YFSETQ. The CDR3 totals 13 residues. Trimming took 3 bases from V and 6 from J, leaving 13 bases between them. The CDR3 DNA follows: TGCGCCAGCAGCTCCCTCAATGCGGTCGAGCAGTACTTC. Protein: CASSSLNAVEQYF.

This clonotype occurred a few times. The V call is TRBV30, the J call TRBJ2-5, with 9 bases aligning to TRBD2. This CDR3 is 15 amino acids long. Germline CDR1 and CDR2: GTSNPN and SVGIG (reference sequence). Germline trimming cut 0 bases from V and 5 bases from J; bases unmatched to any gene: 7. CDR3 in DNA: TGTGCCTGGAGTGTACCCGGACTAGCGTGGGAGACCCAGTACTTC. Residues: CAWSVPGLAWETQYF.

In its sample, this clonotype was seen many times. The genes are TRBV13 and TRBJ2-7; D is undetermined. Trimming stripped 5 bases from V and 2 bases from J, with 13 bases between. Germline loops: CDR1 PRHDT, CDR2 FYEKMQ (reference sequence). CDR3 length equals 14 residues. The CDR3 here is CASSPIASPYEQYF. In nucleotides, the CDR3 is TGTGCCAGCAGCCCAATTGCTTCTCCCTACGAGCAGTACTTC. Filled out from reference TRBV13 and TRBJ2-7, the complete variable domain reads AAGVIQSPRHLIKEKRETATLKCYPIPRHDTVYWYQQGPGQDPQFLISFYEKMQSDKGSIPDRFSAQQFSDYHSELNMSSLELGDSALYFCASSPIASPYEQYFGPGTRLTVT.

The genes are TRBV29-1 and TRBJ2-7; 9 nucleotides match TRBD1. The germline V gene has CDR1 SQVTM and CDR2 ANQGSEA. The CDR3 runs to 14 residues. The ends lost 3 bases at V and 6 bases at J; junction bases unmatched: 9. CDR3 sequence: CSVEGGTGLGEQYF. In DNA, the CDR3 is TGCAGCGTTGAGGGAGGGACAGGGTTGGGCGAGCAGTACTTC.

This clonotype was picked up a small number of times. V is TRBV12-3 or TRBV12-4 and J is TRBJ1-2; D unresolved. The CDR3 is made up of 14 amino acids. V was cut by 3 bases and J by 4 bases, with 12 bases left in between. DNA for the CDR3: TGTGCCAGCAGTTTGAGGCCGGAAATCTATGGCTACACCTTC. It translates to CASSLRPEIYGYTF.

Concerning this clonotype: Given a much more abundant clone one base away, this may be a read error. This chain joins TRBV7-2 and TRBJ2-7; 9 nucleotides agree with TRBD2. Germline CDR1 and CDR2: SGHTA and FQGNSA. The CDR3 contains 15 residues. The CDR3 sequence: CANSLGAGGGYEQYF. The CDR3 DNA follows: TGTGCCAACAGCTTAGGGGCGGGAGGGGGGTACGAGCAGTACTTC.

This clonotype has just a few counts. V gene TRBV27 combines with J gene TRBJ2-7; 8 bases match TRBD2. J gave up 2 bases and V 6 bases, and 6 bases lay outside the gene matches. This CDR3 comprises 14 residues. Germline lookup yields CDR1 MNHEY and CDR2 SMNVEV (reference sequence). CDR3 region: CASSSAGAPYEQYF. CDR3 bases: TGTGCCAGCAGCTCAGCGGGAGCACCCTACGAGCAGTACTTC.

To note about this clonotype: Compared with germline, one end of the junction differs, possibly owing to a read error. The genes are TRBV7-2 and TRBJ2-1; TRBD2 matches 10 bases. From germline, CDR1 is SGHTA and CDR2 FQGNSA. The CDR3 totals 17 residues. Written as DNA, the CDR3 is TGTGCCAGCAGCTTACCTGCTGGGACTAGCGACAACAATGGGCAGTTCTTC. It specifies CASSLPAGTSDNNGQFF.

This chain connects TRBV12-3 or TRBV12-4 to TRBJ2-7; TRBD2 is a possible D gene (6 bases). The V end was cut by 5 bases, the J end by 5 bases, with 13 bases between. This CDR3 contains 13 residues. The CDR3 sequence: CASSPPAGNEQYF. CDR3 nucleotides: TGTGCCAGCAGTCCCCCTGCGGGGAACGAGCAGTACTTC.

V gene TRBV4-1 combines with J gene TRBJ1-2; D is undetermined. The germline CDR1 and CDR2 sequences are MGHRA and YSYEKL. V was cut by 0 bases and J by 7 bases, with 9 bases left in between. The CDR3 is made up of 13 amino acids. CDR3 amino acids: CASSQDSWGGYTF. CDR3 DNA sequence: TGCGCCAGCAGCCAAGATTCGTGGGGTGGCTACACCTTC.

This clonotype was found once. This may be a read error, as it is one base from a much larger clone. The rearrangement links TRBV2 to TRBJ1-5; 11 bases map to TRBD1. The CDR3 is 15 residues long. Germline loops: CDR1 SNHLY, CDR2 FYNNEI. In nucleotides, the CDR3 is TGTGCCAGCAGACCGGGACAGGGGGACTATCAGCCCCGGCATTTT. It translates to CASRPGQGDYQPRHF.